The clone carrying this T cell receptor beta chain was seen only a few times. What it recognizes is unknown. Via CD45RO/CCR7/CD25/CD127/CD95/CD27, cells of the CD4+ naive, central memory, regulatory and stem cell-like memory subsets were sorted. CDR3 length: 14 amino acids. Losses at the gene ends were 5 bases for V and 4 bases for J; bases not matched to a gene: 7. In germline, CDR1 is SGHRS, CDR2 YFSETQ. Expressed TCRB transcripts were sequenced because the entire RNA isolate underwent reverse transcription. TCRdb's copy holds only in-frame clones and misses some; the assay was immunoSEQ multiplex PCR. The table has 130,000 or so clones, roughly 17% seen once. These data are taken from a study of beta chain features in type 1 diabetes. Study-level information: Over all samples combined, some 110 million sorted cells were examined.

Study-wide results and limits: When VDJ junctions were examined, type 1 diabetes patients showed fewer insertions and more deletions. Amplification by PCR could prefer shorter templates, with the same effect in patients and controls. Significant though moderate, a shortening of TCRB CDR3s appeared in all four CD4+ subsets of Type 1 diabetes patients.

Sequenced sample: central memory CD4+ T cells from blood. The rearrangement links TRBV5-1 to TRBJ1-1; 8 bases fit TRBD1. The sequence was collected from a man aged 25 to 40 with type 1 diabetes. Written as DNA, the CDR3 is TGCGCCAGCAGTTCCGGGACAGGCTTCACTGAAGCTTTCTTT. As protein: CASSSGTGFTEAFF.